Listed here are 9 T cell receptor beta chains from one sample, sequenced in a study of blood T cell repertoires in COVID-19. Sequenced by immunoSEQ multiplex PCR; TCRdb stores in-frame clones only, minus some. In the table there are tens of thousands of clones, over 75% of which are singletons. The specimen sequenced was peripheral blood. The receptors were sampled from a woman aged 70-85 years with acute or convalescent COVID-19.

This clone was detected only once. This chain uses TRBV10-1 with TRBJ2-3, with D possibly being TRBD1 (6 bases). Germline V lookup: CDR1 WNHNN, CDR2 SYGVQD (reference sequence). V was clipped by 2 bases and J by 7 bases, with 19 bases between them. The CDR3 sequence is 16 residues long. The DNA of the CDR3 is TGCGCCAGCAGTGAGGGACCTGGGGGCTCTTTGAATACGCAGTATTTT. Translated: CASSEGPGGSLNTQYF.

This chain uses TRBV5-6 with TRBJ1-3; D perhaps matches TRBD1 (6 bases). The V end was cut by 6 bases, the J end by 3 bases, with 10 bases between. The CDR3 sequence is 13 residues long. From germline, CDR1 is SGHDT and CDR2 YYEEEE. The CDR3, as DNA: TGTGCCAGCAACCCGGACAGTGGAAACACCATATATTTT. This encodes CASNPDSGNTIYF.

The V call is TRBV12-3 or TRBV12-4, the J call TRBJ1-1; D call uncertain. V was pared by 6 bases and J by 2 bases, with 10 bases between. This CDR3 comprises 13 residues. Written as DNA, the CDR3 is TGTGCCAGCAGCCCTGAGGGTAACACTGAAGCTTTCTTT. Translation gives CASSPEGNTEAFF.

The genes are TRBV3-1 (or the pseudogene TRBV3-2) and TRBJ2-1, with TRBD2 matching over 14 bases. CDR3 size: 18 residues. Per the germline V gene, CDR1 is LGHDT and CDR2 is YNNKEL (reference sequence). V trimming: 5 bases; J trimming: 0 bases; junction bases outside the gene matches: 6. The CDR3 sequence: CASSTGLAGAYSYNEQFF. The CDR3 DNA reads as TGTGCCAGCAGCACGGGACTAGCGGGGGCGTACTCCTACAATGAGCAGTTCTTC.

The genes are TRBV18 and TRBJ2-5; no definite D call. This CDR3 contains 12 residues. V shed 2 bases and J shed 4 bases, with 5 bases lying between them. Germline loops: CDR1 KGHSH, CDR2 LQKENI. In nucleotides, the CDR3 is TGTGCCAGCTCACCAGCGAGAGAGACCCAGTACTTC. Its protein is CASSPARETQYF. Full variable domain (remainder filled in from reference TRBV18 and TRBJ2-5): NAGVMQNPRHLVRRRGQEARLRCSPMKGHSHVYWYRQLPEEGLKFMVYLQKENIIDESGMPKERFSAEFPKEGPSILRIQQVVRGDSAAYFCASSPARETQYFGPGTRLLVL.

This sequence joins TRBV7-9 and TRBJ1-1; 9 bases agree with TRBD1. V gave up 1 base and J gave up 5 bases; unmatched junction bases: 5. Germline lookup yields CDR1 SEHNR and CDR2 FQNEAQ (reference sequence). CDR3 length: 15 residues. The CDR3 protein is CASSLGDREATEAFF. CDR3 DNA sequence: TGTGCCAGCAGCTTAGGGGACAGGGAGGCAACTGAAGCTTTCTTT.

This sequence joins TRBV20-1 and TRBJ2-7, with no clear D. Germline values: CDR1 DFQATT, CDR2 SNEGSKA (reference sequence). V lost 5 bases, J lost 5 bases, and 10 bases lay in between. CDR3 length: 11 amino acids. The CDR3 loop reads CSAELSHEQYF. CDR3 coding DNA: TGCAGTGCTGAACTGTCCCACGAGCAGTACTTC.

This sequence joins TRBV7-2 and TRBJ1-5; D gene ambiguous. Germline V lookup: CDR1 SGHTA, CDR2 FQGNSA. V was cut by 3 bases and J by 5 bases, with 8 bases left in between. The CDR3 has 13 residues. CDR3 DNA sequence: TGTGCCAGCAGCTTCCAACGGGATCAGCCCCAGCATTTT. Amino acid sequence: CASSFQRDQPQHF.

Here the CDR3 reads CASSRDRGFDGYTF. As DNA, the CDR3 is TGTGCCAGCAGTCGTGACAGGGGGTTCGATGGCTACACCTTC. The J gene is TRBJ1-2, the V gene TRBV6-5; TRBD1 matches at 9 bases. The germline CDR1 and CDR2 sequences are MNHEY and SVGAGI. J was trimmed by 6 bases and V by 5 bases; bases with no gene match: 7. The CDR3 length is 14 residues.